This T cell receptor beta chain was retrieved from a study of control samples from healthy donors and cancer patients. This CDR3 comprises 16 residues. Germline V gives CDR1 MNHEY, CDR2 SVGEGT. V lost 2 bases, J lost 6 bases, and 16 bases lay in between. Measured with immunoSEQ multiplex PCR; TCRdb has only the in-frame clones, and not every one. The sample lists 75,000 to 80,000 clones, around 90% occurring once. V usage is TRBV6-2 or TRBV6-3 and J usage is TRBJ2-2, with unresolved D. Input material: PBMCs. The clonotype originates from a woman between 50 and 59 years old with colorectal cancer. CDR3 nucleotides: TGTGCCAGCAGTTACGGGGTCGGTACAACCGCCGGGGAGCTGTTTTTT. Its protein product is CASSYGVGTTAGELFF.